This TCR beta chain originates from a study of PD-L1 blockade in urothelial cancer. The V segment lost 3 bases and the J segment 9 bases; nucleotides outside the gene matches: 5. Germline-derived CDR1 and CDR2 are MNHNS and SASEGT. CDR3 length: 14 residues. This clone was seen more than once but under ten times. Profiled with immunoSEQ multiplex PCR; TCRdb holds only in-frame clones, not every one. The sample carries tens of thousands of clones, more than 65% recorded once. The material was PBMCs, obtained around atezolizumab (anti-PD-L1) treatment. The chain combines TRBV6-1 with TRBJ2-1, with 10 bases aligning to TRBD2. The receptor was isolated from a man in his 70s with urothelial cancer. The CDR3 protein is CASSEGLAGVEQFF. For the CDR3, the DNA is TGTGCCAGCAGTGAGGGCCTAGCGGGGGTTGAGCAGTTCTTC.